This T cell receptor beta chain was sequenced in a study of blood T cells in healthy people across ages. For every donor, a draw yielded roughly 10 milliliters of peripheral blood. Findings of the study overall: PBMCs left unsorted prevented a conclusive naive versus antigen-experienced comparison. Unknown CMV status may confound age-related changes in expanded clones.

The second PCR ran roughly 7 to 11 cycles with a sample-barcoded 5' primer and J-beta primers. MiXCR was run by TCRdb on the 5' RACE reads, yielding one entry per CDR3 protein. The sample consists of about 600,000 distinct CDR3 sequences, under 55% of them appearing once. This clonotype occurred a few times. As yet, its antigen is unknown. Trimming removed 0 bases at V and 2 bases at J, with 4 bases between. The CDR3 is 13 amino acids. Germline assignment: CDR1 SGDLS and CDR2 YYNGEE. The source material was blood. The TCR sequence derives from an older man in good health. The rearrangement links TRBV9 to TRBJ2-3; the D is unclear. CDR3 sequence reads: CASSVDDTDTQYF. Written as DNA, the CDR3 is TGTGCCAGCAGCGTAGACGACACAGATACGCAGTATTTT.